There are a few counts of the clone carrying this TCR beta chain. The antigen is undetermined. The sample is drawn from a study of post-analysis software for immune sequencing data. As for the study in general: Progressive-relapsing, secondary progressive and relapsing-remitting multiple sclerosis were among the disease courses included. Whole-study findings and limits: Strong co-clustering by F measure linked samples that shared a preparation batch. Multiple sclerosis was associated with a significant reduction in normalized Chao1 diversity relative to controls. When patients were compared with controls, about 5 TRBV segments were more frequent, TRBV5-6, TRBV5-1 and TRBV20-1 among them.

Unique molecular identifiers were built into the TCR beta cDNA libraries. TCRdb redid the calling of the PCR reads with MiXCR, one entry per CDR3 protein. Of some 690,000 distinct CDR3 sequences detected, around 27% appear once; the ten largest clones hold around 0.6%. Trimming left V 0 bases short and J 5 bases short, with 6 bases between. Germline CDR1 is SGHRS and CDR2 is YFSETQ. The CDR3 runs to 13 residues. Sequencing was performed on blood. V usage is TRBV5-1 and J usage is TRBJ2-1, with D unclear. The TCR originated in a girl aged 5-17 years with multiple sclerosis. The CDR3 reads CASSLGADNEQFF. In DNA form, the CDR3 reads TGCGCCAGCAGCTTGGGGGCCGACAATGAGCAGTTCTTC.